This paragraph covers one T cell receptor beta chain sequence. This clone was seen a handful of times. Its recognized antigen is unknown. This is a murine receptor, so its gene nomenclature and germline sequences are mouse based. The read ends 1 residue shy of where the CDR3 ends; the end is completed using the germline J gene. This sample was included in a study of tissue T cells after allogeneic stem cell transplantation (dated by TCRdb to the early 2020s). For the study in its entirety: The study profiled TCR beta repertoires across many tissues from research autopsies of patients with and without GVHD, plus mouse models of GVHD. The human part of the study was a prospective observational study with no blinding and no randomization. What the work shows at the level of the full study, not this receptor alone: In both patients and mice, T cells from blood and spleen picked up only a limited part of the TCR repertoire that was detected in tissues. The patient cohort was small and clinically heterogeneous, and sampling depth was acknowledged as a limitation. Not many T cell clones showed up in more than one patient, yet clustering based on motifs uncovered repertoire signatures that were shared across patients in a tissue-specific way. Within patients, how anatomically similar tissues were was a major factor shaping TCR repertoire composition, regardless of disease or transplant status. Which tissue TCRs were alloreactive or antigen-specific was not determined in the study, and some clones might have been persisting host cells.

In light of the paper, this sample's time point label describes: mouse harvest day 7 after allogeneic transplant. Mouse grafts consisting of 10^7 T-cell-depleted bone marrow cells combined with 10^6 splenic CD5+ T cells were administered by tail vein injection. To model GVHD in mice, a major MHC-mismatch B6 (H2b) into BALB/c (H2d) model was used, and tissues were profiled at day 7 or 14. On day 7 or 14 post-transplant, mouse tissues and retro-orbital blood were harvested with separate sterile tools for each animal, and livers were flushed before harvest. Before genomic DNA isolation with the DNeasy Blood & Tissue Kit, mouse tissues were minced with razor blades in buffered saline. Inclusive of the bounding cysteine and phenylalanine, the CDR3 is 15 residues long. The 42 bases shown cover part of the CDR3, and their frame starts at base 1. V is cut back by 2 bases and J by 4 bases, with 2 bases in the junction unmatched. The germline V gene (reference sequence) supplies CDR1 LGHNA and CDR2 YNLKQL.

Receptor amplification or capture employed the immunoSEQ multiplex PCR assay. TCRbeta CDR3 sequencing was done by Adaptive Biotechnologies at survey depth, reporting CDR3 sequences, V/J genes, productive frequency and template counts. TCR beta CDR3 regions were amplified from genomic DNA instead of RNA. Regarding the original processing steps: Pairwise repertoire overlap between tissues was quantified with Jensen-Shannon divergence, where 1 means complete divergence and 0 identical. Tissues were grouped by single-linkage agglomerative hierarchical clustering of pairwise JSD values, and the clustering results were shown as dendrograms. GLIPH2 was applied to all patient samples using simulation_depth 1000, kmer_min_depth 3, and cdr3_length_cutoff 8, and only groups with more than two unique CDR3s were retained. A standardized tissue-overlap score was calculated by extrapolating Jaccard GLIPH-group overlap across patients to a standard repertoire size of 1000 clones. Linear mixed-effect models, with tissue as a fixed effect and individual as a random effect, were used to test how diversity related to clinical or experimental variables. As stored in TCRdb, this immuneACCESS dataset retains in-frame rearrangements with V and J assigned. A fraction of the clones does not appear; measured against another copy, unresolved V genes explain less than half of the discrepancy, and the remainder lacks a known reason. V, J and clone size derive from that table, while D and trimming were established from the DNA sequence. This sample is represented by about 9,000 clones; roughly 41% of them were singletons. The ten largest clonotypes hold approximately 7.4% of the sample.

Input material: gut tissue. The clonotype was recovered from a female BALB/c mouse given C57BL/6 T cells with graft-versus-host disease after an allogeneic hematopoietic cell transplant. The rearrangement combines TRBV5 with TRBJ1-4; 9 central bases correspond to TRBD1. The CDR3 region reads CASSQKGQGNERLFF. The sequenced CDR3 bases are TGTGCCAGCAGCCAAAAGGGACAGGGCAACGAAAGATTATTT.